A selection of T cell receptor beta chains follows, all from one sample in a study of shared clonotypes between healthy human individuals. TCRdb's copy holds only in-frame clones and misses some; the assay was immunoSEQ multiplex PCR. This table has a few million clones, roughly 93% appearing once. The sample consisted of naive CD4+ T cells from PBMCs. These receptors originate from a man between 18 and 35 years old in good health. Some clones in this sample may be carry-over from other donors' samples. The CDR3 runs from the conserved cysteine through the conserved F or W. D genes are given only for firm matches. Rows give clone size only sometimes, using once, few, many, or a class for an expanded clone.

cdr3_nt: TGTGCCAGCAGAAAGGACAGGGCAGGTCGGGCCGGGGAGCTGTTTTTT
cdr3_aa: CASRKDRAGRAGELFF
v_call: TRBV6-8
clone_size: -
d_call: TRBD1
j_call: TRBJ2-2

cdr3_nt: TGTGCCAGCAGCTCAGGACAGGGTCGGGCCAACGTCCTGACTTTC
cdr3_aa: CASSSGQGRANVLTF
v_call: TRBV7-3
clone_size: -
d_call: TRBD1
j_call: TRBJ2-6

cdr3_nt: TGTGCCAGCAGTTACGTGGCAGGGGGCGCTGAAAAACTGTTTTTT
cdr3_aa: CASSYVAGGAEKLFF
v_call: TRBV6-5
clone_size: -
d_call: TRBD1
j_call: TRBJ1-4

cdr3_nt: TGTGCCAGCAGGCTTACCCTGAACACAGATACGCAGTATTTT
cdr3_aa: CASRLTLNTDTQYF
v_call: TRBV27
clone_size: -
d_call: -
j_call: TRBJ2-3

cdr3_nt: TGTGCCAGCAGTAGGGCAGGCACCGTTTACGAGCAGTACTTC
cdr3_aa: CASSRAGTVYEQYF
v_call: TRBV28
clone_size: once
d_call: -
j_call: TRBJ2-7

cdr3_nt: TGTGCCAGCAGGCCGGGACTAGCGGCCTACAATGAGCAGTTCTTC
cdr3_aa: CASRPGLAAYNEQFF
v_call: TRBV5-5
clone_size: -
d_call: TRBD2
j_call: TRBJ2-1

cdr3_nt: TGTGCCAGCAGCTTCCGGGACTATGAGCAGTTCTTC
cdr3_aa: CASSFRDYEQFF
v_call: TRBV7-9
clone_size: -
d_call: -
j_call: TRBJ2-1

cdr3_nt: TGTGCCAGCAGTGACTCGGTCTACAATGAGCAGTTCTTC
cdr3_aa: CASSDSVYNEQFF
v_call: TRBV6-4
clone_size: -
d_call: -
j_call: TRBJ2-1

cdr3_nt: TGTGCCAGCAGCGAGGACAGTCTACGCGGGGCTAACTATGGCTACACCTTC
cdr3_aa: CASSEDSLRGANYGYTF
v_call: TRBV5-8
clone_size: -
d_call: -
j_call: TRBJ1-2

cdr3_nt: TGTGCCAGCAGCTTAGATCTTAGGACAAGCTACGAGCAGTACTTC
cdr3_aa: CASSLDLRTSYEQYF
v_call: TRBV11-2
clone_size: -
d_call: -
j_call: TRBJ2-7